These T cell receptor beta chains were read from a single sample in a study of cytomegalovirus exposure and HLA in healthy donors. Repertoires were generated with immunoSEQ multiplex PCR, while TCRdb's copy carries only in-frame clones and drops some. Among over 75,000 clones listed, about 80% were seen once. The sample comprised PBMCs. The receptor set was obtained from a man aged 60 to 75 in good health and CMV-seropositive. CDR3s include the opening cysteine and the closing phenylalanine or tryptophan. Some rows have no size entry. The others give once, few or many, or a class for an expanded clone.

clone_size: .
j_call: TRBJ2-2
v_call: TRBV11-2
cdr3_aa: CASSFPGLLGLHELFF

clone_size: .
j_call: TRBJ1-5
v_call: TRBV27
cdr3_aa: CASSPRDRYYQPQHF

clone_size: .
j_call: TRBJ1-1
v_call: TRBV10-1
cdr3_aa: CASSVSRTGGHTEAFF

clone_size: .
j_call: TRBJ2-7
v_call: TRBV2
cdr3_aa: CASSEGQAPLYEQYF

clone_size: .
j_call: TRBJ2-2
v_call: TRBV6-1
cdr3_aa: CASRSTSGGTGELFF

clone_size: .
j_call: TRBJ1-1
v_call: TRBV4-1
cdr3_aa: CASSLSTGQANTEAFF

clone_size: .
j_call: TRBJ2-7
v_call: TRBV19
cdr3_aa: CASSFQGMRSYEQYF

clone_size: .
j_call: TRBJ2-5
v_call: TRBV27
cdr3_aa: CASRGGGYQETQYF

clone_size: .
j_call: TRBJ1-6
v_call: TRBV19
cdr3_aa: CASSKWDGSSYNSPLHF

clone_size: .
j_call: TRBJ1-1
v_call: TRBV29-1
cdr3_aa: CSVETGVGTEAFF

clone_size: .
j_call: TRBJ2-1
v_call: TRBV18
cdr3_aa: CASSPVQAVYNEQFF

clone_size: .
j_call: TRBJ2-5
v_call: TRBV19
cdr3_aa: CASRDQGARETQYF

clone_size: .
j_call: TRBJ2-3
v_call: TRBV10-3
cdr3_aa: CAIRAGSTDTQYF

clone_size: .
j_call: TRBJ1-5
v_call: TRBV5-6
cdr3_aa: CASSLASSNQPQHF

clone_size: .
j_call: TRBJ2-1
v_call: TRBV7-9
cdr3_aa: CASSQGTGIDNEQFF

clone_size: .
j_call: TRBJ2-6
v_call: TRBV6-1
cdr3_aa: CASKKGSSGANVLTF

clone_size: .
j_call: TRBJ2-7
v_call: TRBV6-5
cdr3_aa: CASGSRAGSYEQYF

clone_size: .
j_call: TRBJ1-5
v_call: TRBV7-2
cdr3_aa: CASRLQGSNQPQHF

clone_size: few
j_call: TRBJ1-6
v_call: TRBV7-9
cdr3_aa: CASSPRQVGNSPLHF

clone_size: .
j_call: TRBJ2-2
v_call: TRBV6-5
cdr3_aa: CASRQGKRAGELFF

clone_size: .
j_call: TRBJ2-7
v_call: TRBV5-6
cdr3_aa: CASSLGTGGGYEQYF

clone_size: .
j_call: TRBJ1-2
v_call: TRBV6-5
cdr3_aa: CASSYLGQGHGYTF

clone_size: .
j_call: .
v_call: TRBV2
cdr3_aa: CASSVLPGGQGAYEQYF

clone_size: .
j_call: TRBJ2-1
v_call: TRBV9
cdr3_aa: CASSVGMGASYNEQFF

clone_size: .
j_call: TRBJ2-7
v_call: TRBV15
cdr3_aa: CATSRDNSYEQYF

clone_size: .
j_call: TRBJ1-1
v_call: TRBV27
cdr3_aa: CASSLSRGMNTEAFF

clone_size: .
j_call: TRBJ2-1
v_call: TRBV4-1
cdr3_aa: CASSQVQGINEQFF

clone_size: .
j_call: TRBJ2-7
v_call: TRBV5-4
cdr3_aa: CASSPTGGGRSYEQYF

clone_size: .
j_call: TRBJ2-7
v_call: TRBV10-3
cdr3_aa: CAIEGQGRKQYF

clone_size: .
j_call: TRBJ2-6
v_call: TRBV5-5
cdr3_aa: CASSLVGTGGAGANVLTF

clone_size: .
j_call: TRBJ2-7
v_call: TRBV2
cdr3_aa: CASTGQATYEQYF

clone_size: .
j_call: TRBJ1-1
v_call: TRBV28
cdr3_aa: CASSNRVLAFF

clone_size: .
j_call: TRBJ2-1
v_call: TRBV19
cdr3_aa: CASSEQSGGSYNEQFF

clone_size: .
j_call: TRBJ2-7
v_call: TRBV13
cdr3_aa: CASSLGTASYEQYF

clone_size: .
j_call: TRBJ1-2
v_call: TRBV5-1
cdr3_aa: CASSSGTDYGYTF

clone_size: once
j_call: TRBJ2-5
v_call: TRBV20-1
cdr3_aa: CSVTSGETQYF

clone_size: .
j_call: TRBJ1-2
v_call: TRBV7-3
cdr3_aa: CASSLTGGVDYGYTF

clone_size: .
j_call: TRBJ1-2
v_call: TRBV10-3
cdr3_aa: CASRGERERDGYTF

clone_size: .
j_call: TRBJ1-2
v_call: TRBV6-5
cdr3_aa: CASYGSSYTF

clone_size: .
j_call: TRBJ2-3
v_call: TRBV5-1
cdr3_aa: CASSLQRQPTWPDTQYF

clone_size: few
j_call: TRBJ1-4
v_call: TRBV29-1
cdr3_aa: CSAQEGNEKLFF

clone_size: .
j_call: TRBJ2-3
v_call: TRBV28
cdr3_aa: CASRPEGTTDTQYF

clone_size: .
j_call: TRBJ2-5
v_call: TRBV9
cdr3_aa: CASSVGAGEETQYF

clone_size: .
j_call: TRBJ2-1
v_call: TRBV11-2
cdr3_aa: CASSLVGEGEQFF